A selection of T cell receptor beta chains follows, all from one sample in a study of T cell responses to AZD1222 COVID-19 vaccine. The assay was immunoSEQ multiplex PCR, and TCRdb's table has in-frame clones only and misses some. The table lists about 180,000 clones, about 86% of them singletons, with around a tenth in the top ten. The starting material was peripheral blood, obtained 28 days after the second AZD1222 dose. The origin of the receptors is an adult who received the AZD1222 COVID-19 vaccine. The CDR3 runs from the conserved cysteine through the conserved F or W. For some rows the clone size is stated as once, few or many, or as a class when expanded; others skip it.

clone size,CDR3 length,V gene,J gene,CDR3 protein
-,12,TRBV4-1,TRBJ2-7,CASSPGGYEQYF
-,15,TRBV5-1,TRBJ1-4,CASSGQGRANEKLFF
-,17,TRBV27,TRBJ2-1,CASSSGGGPSSYNEQFF
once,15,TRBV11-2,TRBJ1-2,CASSSGQFVNYGYTF
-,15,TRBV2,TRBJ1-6,CASSEGRALGSPLHF
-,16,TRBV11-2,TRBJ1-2,CASSLDPGTANYGYTF
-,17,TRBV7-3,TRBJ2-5,CASSLRGSTGGRETQYF
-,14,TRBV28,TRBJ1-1,CASRSQGASAEAFF
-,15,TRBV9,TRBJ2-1,CASSVQADTYNEQFF
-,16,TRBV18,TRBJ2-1,CASSLSSGGGSDEQFF
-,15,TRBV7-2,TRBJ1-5,CASSVAGDSNQPQHF
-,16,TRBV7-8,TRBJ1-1,CASSPPGGARFSEAFF
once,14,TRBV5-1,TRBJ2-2,CASSLVSDTGELFF
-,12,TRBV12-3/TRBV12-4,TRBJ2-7,CASSPGLYEQYF
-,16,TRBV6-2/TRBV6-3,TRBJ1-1,CASSPRRRPMNTEAFF
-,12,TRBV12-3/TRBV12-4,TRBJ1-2,CATSPGPYGYTF
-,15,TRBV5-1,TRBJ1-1,CASSLGRARNTEAFF
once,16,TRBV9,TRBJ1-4,CASSVLPGQGNEKLFF
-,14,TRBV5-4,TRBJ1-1,CASSREGPNTEAFF
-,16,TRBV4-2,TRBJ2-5,CASSQRDTSGGETQYF
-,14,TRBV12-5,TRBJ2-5,CASGSAGPQETQYF
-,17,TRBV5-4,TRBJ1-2,CASSPPFTGATNYGYTF
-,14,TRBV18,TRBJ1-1,CASSPGESPNEAFF
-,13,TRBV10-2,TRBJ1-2,CASSESDSLGYTF
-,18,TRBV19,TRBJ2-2,CASRNPPGTGGLTGELFF
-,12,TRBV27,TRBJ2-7,CASRRPPYEQYF
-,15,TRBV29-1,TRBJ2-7,CSVEDHGTVGYEQYF
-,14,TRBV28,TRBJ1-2,CASSAPRGIYGYTF
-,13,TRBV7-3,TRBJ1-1,CASSLIVGNEAFF
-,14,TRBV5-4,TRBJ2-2,CASSLDSYTGELFF
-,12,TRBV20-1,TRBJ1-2,CSASRGDYGYTF
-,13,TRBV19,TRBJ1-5,CASHMNSNQPQHF
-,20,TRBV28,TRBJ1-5,CASSTWTGDVKTYSNQPQHF
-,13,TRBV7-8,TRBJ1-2,CASTVDRDYGYTF
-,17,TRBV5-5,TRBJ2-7,CASSFYVSGQGAHEQYF
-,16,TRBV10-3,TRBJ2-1,CAISESGGHSYNEQFF
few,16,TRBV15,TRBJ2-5,CATSRGRDLPQETQYF
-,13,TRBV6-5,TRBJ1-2,CASSRGQNYGYTF
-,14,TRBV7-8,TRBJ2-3,CASSPDGAADTQYF
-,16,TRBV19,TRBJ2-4,CASSLFSRVAKNIQYF
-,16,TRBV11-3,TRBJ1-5,CASSLGQPSPNQPQHF
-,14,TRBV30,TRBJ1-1,CARGQGDGDTEAFF
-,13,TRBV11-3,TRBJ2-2,CASSGPRTGELFF
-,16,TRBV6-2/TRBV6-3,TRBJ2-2,CASSLVQGTYTGELFF
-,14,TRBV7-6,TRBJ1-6,CASSAGLYLSPLHF
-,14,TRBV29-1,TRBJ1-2,CSVVETTFNYGYTF
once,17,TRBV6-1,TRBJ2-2,CASSEGTGGPSGGELFF
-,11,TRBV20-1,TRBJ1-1,CSVKGNTEAFF
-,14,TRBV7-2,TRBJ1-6,CASSPGQTYSPLHF
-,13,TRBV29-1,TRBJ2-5,CSVTTLGGETQYF
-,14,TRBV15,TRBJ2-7,CATSRGFSSYEQYF